This passage covers 31 T cell receptor beta chains from one sample sequenced in a study of T-cell memory formation after mild COVID-19. From the 5' RACE reads, TCRdb called clonotypes with MiXCR, one entry per CDR3 protein. The sample includes about 100,000 distinct CDR3 sequences, about a sixth of them seen just once. The material sequenced was PBMCs or a T cell subset sorted from them (not recorded which). All receptors come from a man between 18 and 29 years old who had mild COVID-19 (a few samples of this study predate the infection). Cell type and time point are not known.

The table lists this clonotype with a few counts. The V gene is TRBV18, the J gene TRBJ2-2; D is perhaps TRBD1 (5 bases). Between the trimmed V and J ends, which lost 1 base and 5 bases, there was a span of 14 bases. CDR3 length equals 16 residues. Germline V gene data show CDR1 as KGHSH and CDR2 as LQKENI. CDR3 DNA: TGTGCCAGCTCACCACGCCAGGGCAGAGGTACCGGGGAGCTGTTTTTT. Translation gives CASSPRQGRGTGELFF.

This clonotype has more than one count but fewer than ten. This chain links TRBV7-2 with TRBJ2-1; the match to TRBD2 covers 8 bases. The CDR3 totals 15 residues. Trimming cost V 1 base and J 8 bases; bases outside gene matches: 7. Germline V gives CDR1 SGHTA, CDR2 FQGNSA. The CDR3 nucleotides are TGTGCCAGCAGCTTAGTAACTAGCGGTTGGGATGAGCAGTTCTTC. Its protein product is CASSLVTSGWDEQFF.

The chain uses TRBV10-3 and TRBJ2-3; 7 positions agree with TRBD2. The CDR3 sequence is 14 residues long. J lost 3 bases, V lost 5 bases, and 5 bases had no gene match. Germline V lookup: CDR1 ENHRY, CDR2 SYGVKD. In DNA form, the CDR3 reads TGTGCCATCAGTCAAACCGGGGGGACAGATACGCAGTATTTT. It specifies CAISQTGGTDTQYF.

This clonotype was counted only a few times. The chain recombines TRBV5-5 with TRBJ2-3; maybe TRBD2 (6 bases). Germline values: CDR1 SGHKS, CDR2 YYEKEE (reference sequence). The length of the CDR3 is 16 residues. Trimming cost V 4 bases and J 4 bases, with 19 bases left between them. The CDR3 DNA follows: TGTGCCAGCAGCACCCTCCTGGGAGGTGTCGCAGATACGCAGTATTTT. It specifies CASSTLLGGVADTQYF.

The rearrangement uses TRBV21-1 and TRBJ1-2. TRBV21-1 is a pseudogene. The length of the CDR3 is 11 residues. In DNA form, the CDR3 reads TGTGCCAGCAGCGAGGCCGATGGCTACACCTTC. This encodes CASSEADGYTF.

This clonotype was recorded a few times. The chain joins TRBV15 to TRBJ1-2; D remains unclear. The germline V gene encodes CDR1 LNHNV and CDR2 YYDKDF (reference sequence). The CDR3 is made up of 12 amino acids. The V and J ends lost 5 bases and 4 bases respectively, with 8 bases between them. CDR3 loop: CATSATGYGYTF. CDR3 sequence (DNA): TGTGCCACCAGCGCCACCGGCTATGGCTACACCTTC.

There are a few counts of this clonotype. The chain employs TRBV12-3 or TRBV12-4 and TRBJ1-1; D call uncertain. Trimming pared 3 bases from V and 3 bases from J, leaving 5 bases between. The CDR3 has 12 residues. CDR3 nucleotide sequence: TGTGCCAGCAGTTTCACCGACACTGAAGCTTTCTTT. Protein sequence: CASSFTDTEAFF.

This clonotype was detected a few times. The chain combines TRBV3-1 with TRBJ2-2, with a possible D match to TRBD1 (6 bases). The CDR3 contains 17 residues. In germline, CDR1 is LGHDT, CDR2 YNNKEL (reference sequence). Trimming took 3 bases from V and 0 from J, leaving 14 bases between them. The CDR3 region is CASSQKGWDTNTGELFF. In nucleotides, the CDR3 is TGTGCCAGCAGCCAGAAGGGGTGGGACACGAACACCGGGGAGCTGTTTTTT.

The J gene is TRBJ2-7, the V gene TRBV28; a possible D gene is TRBD2 (6 bases). CDR1 is MDHEN, CDR2 SYDVKM, per germline. Trimming shortened V by 6 bases and J by 0 bases, and 18 bases separated the two germline ends. The length of the CDR3 is 16 residues. DNA for the CDR3: TGTGCCAGCAGCCCCCCCGGAGGGGCCGACTCCTACGAGCAGTACGTC. This codes for CASSPPGGADSYEQYV.

J is TRBJ2-3 and V is TRBV7-8, with 14 bases identical to TRBD2. This CDR3 has 17 amino acids. The J segment lost 4 bases and the V segment lost 5 bases, leaving 8 bases of the junction unmatched. Germline V CDR1 and CDR2: SGHVS, FQNEAQ. In DNA form, the CDR3 reads TGTGCCAGCAGCACTGGACTAGCGGGGGGCCCGGCAGATACGCAGTATTTT. Translation gives CASSTGLAGGPADTQYF.

This clonotype has a handful of counts. The chain joins TRBV27 to TRBJ2-6; D uncertain. V gave up 5 bases and J gave up 1 base, with 9 bases separating them. Germline V gene lookup returns CDR1 MNHEY and CDR2 SMNVEV (reference sequence). The CDR3 contains 15 residues. CDR3 sequence (DNA): TGTGCCAGCAGTCCGCTAGGGTCTGGGGCCAACGTCCTGACTTTC. Translating gives CASSPLGSGANVLTF.

This clonotype was recorded at least ten times. The chain has TRBV5-7 and TRBJ2-1; D perhaps matches TRBD2 (5 bases). TRBV5-7 is sorted into the ORF group, with uncertain function. The CDR3 totals 15 residues. V gave up 0 bases and J gave up 5 bases, with 12 bases separating them. DNA of the CDR3: TGTGCCAGCAGCTTGGGGGCTAGCCGGGACAATGAGCAGTTCTTC. It yields the protein CASSLGASRDNEQFF.

J is TRBJ2-5 and V is TRBV5-1; 9 bases are shared with TRBD1. Per the germline V gene, CDR1 is SGHRS and CDR2 is YFSETQ. V trimming: 5 bases; J trimming: 5 bases; junction bases outside the gene matches: 4. This CDR3 has 13 amino acids. This CDR3 reads CASSSQGAETQYF. The CDR3 coding sequence is TGCGCCAGCAGTTCACAGGGGGCTGAGACCCAGTACTTC.

The chain has TRBV7-7 and TRBJ2-5, with a possible D match to TRBD2 (6 bases). Trimming removed 5 bases from V and 7 bases from J, with 20 bases in between. The CDR3 has 15 residues. Germline loops: CDR1 SSHAT, CDR2 FNYEAQ (reference sequence). The CDR3 sequence: CASSPGWGTRGTQYF. CDR3 bases: TGTGCCAGCAGCCCCGGGTGGGGGACGCGGGGGACCCAGTACTTC.

A few counts support this clonotype. This chain links TRBV12-3 or TRBV12-4 with TRBJ2-7; no firm D call. V shed 3 bases and J shed 3 bases, with 9 bases lying between them. CDR3 length equals 13 residues. CDR3 in DNA: TGTGCCAGCAGTTTCAACGGAGACTACGAGCAGTACTTC. This translates into CASSFNGDYEQYF.

The genes are TRBV28 and TRBJ2-7; 10 nucleotides align to TRBD1. There are 13 residues in the CDR3. Germline loops: CDR1 MDHEN, CDR2 SYDVKM. Trimming removed 10 bases from V and 4 bases from J; junction bases left unmatched: 7. The CDR3 here is CATETGGAYEQYV. CDR3 sequence (DNA): TGTGCCACCGAGACAGGGGGCGCGTACGAGCAGTACGTC.

The rearrangement uses TRBV10-2 and TRBJ1-1, with 8 nucleotides matching TRBD1. With 2 bases clipped from V and 1 base from J, the junction kept 6 bases outside the gene matches. Germline CDR1 and CDR2: WSHSY and SAAADI. The CDR3 totals 16 residues. The CDR3 region has the DNA TGCGCCAGCAGTGAGGTTCAGGGGGCCGGGAACACTGAAGCTTTCTTT. The encoded protein is CASSEVQGAGNTEAFF.

The chain couples TRBV5-8 to TRBJ2-1; 8 bases map to TRBD1. Per the germline V gene, CDR1 is SGHTS and CDR2 is YDEGEE. With V trimmed by 1 base and J by 0 bases, 3 bases remained unmatched. This CDR3 is 16 amino acids long. The CDR3 DNA follows: TGTGCCAGCAGCTTGTTTCAGGGGGCCTCCTACAATGAGCAGTTCTTC. Its protein is CASSLFQGASYNEQFF. The full variable domain, with the rest looked up from reference TRBV5-8 and TRBJ2-1, is EAGVTQSPTHLIKTRGQQATLRCSPISGHTSVYWYQQALGLGLQFLLWYDEGEERNRGNFPPRFSGRQFPNYSSELNVNALELEDSALYLCASSLFQGASYNEQFFGPGTRLTVL.

This clonotype was seen a handful of times. The rearrangement uses TRBV20-1 and TRBJ1-4; D may be TRBD1 (5 bases). The CDR3 runs to 16 residues. Germline CDR1 DFQATT, CDR2 SNEGSKA (reference sequence). V shed 6 bases and J shed 0 bases, with 17 bases lying between them. Here the CDR3 reads CSAPRGQGATNEKLFF. In DNA form, the CDR3 reads TGCAGTGCCCCACGGGGTCAGGGAGCAACTAATGAAAAACTGTTTTTT.

This clonotype was seen only a few times. V and J are TRBV6-5 and TRBJ2-3; perhaps TRBD1 as D (6 bases). Trimming stripped 0 bases from V and 2 bases from J, with 12 bases between. This CDR3 comprises 16 residues. Germline V gives CDR1 MNHEY, CDR2 SVGAGI. Here the CDR3 DNA reads TGTGCCAGCAGTTACTCCGCGACAGGTGACACAGATACGCAGTATTTT. Translating gives CASSYSATGDTDTQYF.

The rearrangement links TRBV5-1 to TRBJ2-3; unclear D gene. This CDR3 is built from 11 residues. The V end was cut by 5 bases, the J end by 6 bases, with 7 bases between. From germline, CDR1 is SGHRS and CDR2 YFSETQ. CDR3 sequence (DNA): TGCGCCAGCAGATTAGAGGATACGCAGTATTTT. It yields the protein CASRLEDTQYF.

The chain uses TRBV20-1 and TRBJ1-5, with D tentatively TRBD1 (5 bases). Trimming cost V 3 bases and J 8 bases, with 14 bases left between them. The CDR3 extends over 13 amino acids. CDR1 is DFQATT and CDR2 is SNEGSKA in the germline V gene (reference sequence). CDR3 loop: CSASAGVEKPQHF. The CDR3, as DNA: TGCAGTGCTAGTGCGGGGGTTGAGAAGCCCCAGCATTTT.

The V and J genes are TRBV20-1 and TRBJ1-2; TRBD1 aligns across 9 bases. V dropped 5 bases and J dropped 0; count of bases not matched to a gene: 4. The CDR3 length is 14 residues. In germline, CDR1 is DFQATT, CDR2 SNEGSKA (reference sequence). The CDR3 coding sequence is TGCAGTGCTTTGACAGGGGGTTCTAACTATGGCTACACCTTC. It specifies CSALTGGSNYGYTF.

The sample holds a few counts of this clonotype. The V gene is TRBV7-6, the J gene TRBJ2-3, with 7 bases that match TRBD1. CDR1 is SGHVS, CDR2 FNYEAQ, per germline. The CDR3 has 14 amino acids. The V gene end was trimmed by 5 bases and the J gene end by 3 bases; junction bases not matched to a gene: 5. The chain's CDR3 is CASSPVRGTDTQYF. In DNA, the CDR3 is TGTGCCAGCAGCCCCGTCAGGGGGACAGATACGCAGTATTTT.

This chain uses TRBV12-3 or TRBV12-4 with TRBJ2-5, with 12 bases aligning to TRBD2. The CDR3 is made up of 16 amino acids. V lost 5 bases, J lost 6 bases, and 10 bases stayed unmatched. The CDR3 coding sequence is TGTGCCAGCAGTCTCGGACTAGCGGGGTATAAGAAGACCCAGTACTTC. This encodes CASSLGLAGYKKTQYF.

A few counts support this clonotype. The rearrangement uses TRBV4-2 and TRBJ2-5, with 9 positions matching TRBD2. Germline trimming cut 2 bases from V and 5 bases from J; bases unmatched to any gene: 12. The germline CDR1 and CDR2 sequences are LGHNA and YNFKEQ. The CDR3 is 17 amino acids. Here the CDR3 DNA reads TGTGCCAGCAGCCAAATTTCTAGCGGGGAAAGAGGGGAGACCCAGTACTTC. It encodes CASSQISSGERGETQYF.

This clonotype has only a few counts. The CDR3 here is CASSSLNGPTANEQFF. DNA of the CDR3: TGTGCCAGCAGTTCCCTCAACGGGCCCACGGCCAATGAGCAGTTCTTC. The rearrangement joins TRBV6-5 to TRBJ2-1, with D uncertain. The CDR3 has 16 residues. V was pared by 4 bases and J by 6 bases, with 19 bases between. The germline V gene has CDR1 MNHEY and CDR2 SVGAGI.

The chain couples TRBV7-6 to TRBJ2-7; D uncertain. CDR3 length: 12 residues. The V end lost 5 bases, the J end lost 5 bases, and 10 bases lay between the germline ends. The V gene's germline CDR1 is SGHVS and CDR2 FNYEAQ. The CDR3 DNA reads TGTGCCAGCAGCCACTTGGGCGACGAGCAGTACTTC. This gives the protein CASSHLGDEQYF.

This clonotype has more than one count but fewer than ten. V gene TRBV7-2 combines with J gene TRBJ2-1, with 13 bases aligning to TRBD2. J was trimmed by 6 bases and V by 3 bases; bases with no gene match: 8. CDR3 length: 17 residues. Germline lookup yields CDR1 SGHTA and CDR2 FQGNSA. Here the CDR3 reads CASSLTLAGGPFNEQFF. The CDR3 DNA sequence: TGTGCCAGCAGCTTGACACTAGCGGGGGGGCCTTTCAATGAGCAGTTCTTC. Full variable domain (rest looked up from reference TRBV7-2 and TRBJ2-1): GAGVSQSPSNKVTEKGKDVELRCDPISGHTALYWYRQSLGQGLEFLIYFQGNSAPDKSGLPSDRFSAERTGGSVSTLTIQRTQQEDSAVYLCASSLTLAGGPFNEQFFGPGTRLTVL.

This chain connects TRBV29-1 to TRBJ1-1; TRBD1 agrees at 10 bases. V dropped 4 bases and J dropped 4; count of bases not matched to a gene: 6. From germline, CDR1 is SQVTM and CDR2 ANQGSEA. This CDR3 has 14 amino acids. The CDR3 coding sequence is TGCAGCGTTGTCCGGGACAGGGGAGGCACTGAAGCTTTCTTT. This translates into CSVVRDRGGTEAFF.

This clonotype was counted a few times. The chain employs TRBV6-2 or TRBV6-3 and TRBJ1-4; D might be TRBD1 (6 bases). CDR3 length: 12 amino acids. Trimming left V 7 bases short and J 14 bases short, with 17 bases between. Per the germline V gene, CDR1 is MNHEY and CDR2 is SVGEGT. The CDR3 bases are TGTGCCAGCAACCAGTACCGGGACAAGCTGTTTTTT. Amino acids: CASNQYRDKLFF.